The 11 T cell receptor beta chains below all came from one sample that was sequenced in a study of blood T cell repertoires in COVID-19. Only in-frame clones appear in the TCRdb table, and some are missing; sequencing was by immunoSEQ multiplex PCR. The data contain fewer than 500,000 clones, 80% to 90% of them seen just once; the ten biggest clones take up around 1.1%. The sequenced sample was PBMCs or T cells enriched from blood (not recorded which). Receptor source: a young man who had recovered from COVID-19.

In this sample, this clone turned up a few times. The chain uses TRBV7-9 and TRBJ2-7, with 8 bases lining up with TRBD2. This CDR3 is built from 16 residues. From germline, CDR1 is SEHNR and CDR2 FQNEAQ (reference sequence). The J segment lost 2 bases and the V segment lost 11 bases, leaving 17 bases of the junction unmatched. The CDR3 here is CAAGRRLREDAYEQYF. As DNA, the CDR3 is TGTGCCGCCGGGCGGCGTTTGCGGGAGGACGCCTACGAGCAGTACTTC.

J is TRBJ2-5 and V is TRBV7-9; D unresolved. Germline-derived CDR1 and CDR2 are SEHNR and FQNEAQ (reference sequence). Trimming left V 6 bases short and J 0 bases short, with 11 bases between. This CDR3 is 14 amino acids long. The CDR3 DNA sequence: TGTGCCAGCAGGATCCAGGAAAACCAAGAGACCCAGTACTTC. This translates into CASRIQENQETQYF.

The CDR3 spells CASSSDRGTNEKLFF. In DNA form, the CDR3 reads TGCGCCAGCAGCTCCGACAGGGGCACGAATGAAAAACTGTTTTTT. The J gene is TRBJ1-4, the V gene TRBV5-1, with 8 bases aligning to TRBD1. V lost 3 bases to trimming and J lost 5 bases; unmatched junction nucleotides: 6. From germline, CDR1 is SGHRS and CDR2 YFSETQ. CDR3 size: 15 residues.

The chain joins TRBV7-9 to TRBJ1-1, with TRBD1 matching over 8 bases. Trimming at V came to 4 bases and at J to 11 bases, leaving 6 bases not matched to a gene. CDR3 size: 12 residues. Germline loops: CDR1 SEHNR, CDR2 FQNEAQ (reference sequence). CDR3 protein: CASSYRGMSAFF. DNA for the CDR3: TGTGCCAGCAGCTACAGGGGGATGTCGGCTTTCTTT.

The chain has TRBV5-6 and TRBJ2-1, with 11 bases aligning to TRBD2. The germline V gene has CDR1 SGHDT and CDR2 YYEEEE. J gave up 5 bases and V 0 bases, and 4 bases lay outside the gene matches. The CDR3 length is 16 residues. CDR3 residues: CASSLGLAGGHNEQFF. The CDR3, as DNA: TGTGCCAGCAGCTTGGGTCTAGCGGGAGGACACAATGAGCAGTTCTTC.

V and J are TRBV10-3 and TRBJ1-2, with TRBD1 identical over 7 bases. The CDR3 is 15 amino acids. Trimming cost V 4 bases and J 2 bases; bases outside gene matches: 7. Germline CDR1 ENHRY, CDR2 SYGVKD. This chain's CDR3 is CAISGDQGGNYGYTF. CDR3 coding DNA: TGTGCCATCAGTGGCGATCAGGGGGGAAACTATGGCTACACCTTC.

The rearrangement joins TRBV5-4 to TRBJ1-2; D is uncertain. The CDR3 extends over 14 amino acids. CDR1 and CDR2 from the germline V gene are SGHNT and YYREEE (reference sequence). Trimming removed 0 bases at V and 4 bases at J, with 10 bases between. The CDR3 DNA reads TGTGCCAGCAGCTTGGGTCACGGAGCCTATGGCTACACCTTC. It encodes CASSLGHGAYGYTF.

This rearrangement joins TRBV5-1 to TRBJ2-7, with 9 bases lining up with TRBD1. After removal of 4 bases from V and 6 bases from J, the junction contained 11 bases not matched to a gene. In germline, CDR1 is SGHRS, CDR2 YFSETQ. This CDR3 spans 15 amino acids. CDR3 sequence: CASSGGDRARAEQYF. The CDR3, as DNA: TGCGCCAGCAGCGGGGGGGACAGGGCGAGGGCCGAGCAGTACTTC.

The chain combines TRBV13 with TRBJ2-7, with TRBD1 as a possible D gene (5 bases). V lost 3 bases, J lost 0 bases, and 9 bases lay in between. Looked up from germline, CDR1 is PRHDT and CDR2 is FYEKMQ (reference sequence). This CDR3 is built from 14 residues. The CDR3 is CASSFGQFSYEQYF. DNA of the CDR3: TGTGCCAGCAGCTTCGGACAATTCTCCTACGAGCAGTACTTC.

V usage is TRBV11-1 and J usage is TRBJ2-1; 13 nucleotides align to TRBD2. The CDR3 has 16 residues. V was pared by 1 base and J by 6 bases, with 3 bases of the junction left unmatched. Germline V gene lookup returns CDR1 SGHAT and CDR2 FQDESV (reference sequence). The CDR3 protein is CASSLGGLAGFNEQFF. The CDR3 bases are TGTGCCAGCAGCTTAGGGGGACTAGCGGGATTCAATGAGCAGTTCTTC.

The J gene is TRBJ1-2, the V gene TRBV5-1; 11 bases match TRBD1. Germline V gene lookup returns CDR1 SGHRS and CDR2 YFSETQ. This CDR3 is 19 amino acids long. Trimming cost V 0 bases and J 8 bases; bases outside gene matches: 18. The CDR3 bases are TGCGCCAGCAGCTTGGGCCCCCTAACCAGGGGGACAGGGGGTGAGGGCTACACCTTC. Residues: CASSLGPLTRGTGGEGYTF.